Reported below is one TCR beta chain. The data were obtained in a study of T-cell memory formation after mild COVID-19. TCRdb re-called the 5' RACE reads with MiXCR, one entry per CDR3 protein. The repertoire holds roughly 450,000 distinct CDR3 sequences, with 18% as singletons. V was pared by 2 bases and J by 2 bases, with 9 bases between. This CDR3 comprises 15 residues. The chain recombines TRBV12-3 or TRBV12-4 with TRBJ2-2; D gene ambiguous. The origin of this receptor is an adult woman who had mild COVID-19 (a few samples of this study predate the infection). Cell type and time point are not known. The sequenced material came from PBMCs or a T cell subset sorted from them (not recorded which). The CDR3 protein is CASSLSTTNTGELFF. The DNA of the CDR3 is TGTGCCAGCAGTTTATCCACCACCAACACCGGGGAGCTGTTTTTT.